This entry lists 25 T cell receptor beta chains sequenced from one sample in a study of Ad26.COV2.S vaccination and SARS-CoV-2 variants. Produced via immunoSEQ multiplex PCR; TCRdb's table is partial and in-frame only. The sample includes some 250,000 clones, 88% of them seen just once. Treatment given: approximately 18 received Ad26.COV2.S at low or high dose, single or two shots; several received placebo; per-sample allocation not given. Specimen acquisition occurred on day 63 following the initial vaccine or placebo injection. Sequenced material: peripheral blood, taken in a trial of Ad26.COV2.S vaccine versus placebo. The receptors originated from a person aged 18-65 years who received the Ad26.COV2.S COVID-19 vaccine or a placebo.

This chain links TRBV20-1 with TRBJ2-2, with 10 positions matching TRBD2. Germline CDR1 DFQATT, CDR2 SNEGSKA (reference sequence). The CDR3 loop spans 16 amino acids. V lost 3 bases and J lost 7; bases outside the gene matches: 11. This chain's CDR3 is CSASPPSGRGVGELFF. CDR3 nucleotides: TGCAGTGCTAGTCCCCCCAGCGGGAGGGGAGTCGGGGAGCTGTTTTTT.

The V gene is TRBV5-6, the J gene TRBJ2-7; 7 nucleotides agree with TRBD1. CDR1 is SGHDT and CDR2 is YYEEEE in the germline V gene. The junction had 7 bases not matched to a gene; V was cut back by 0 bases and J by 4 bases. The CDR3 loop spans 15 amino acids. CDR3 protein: CASSLAGDSFYEQYF. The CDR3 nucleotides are TGTGCCAGCAGCTTGGCCGGGGACAGCTTTTACGAGCAGTACTTC.

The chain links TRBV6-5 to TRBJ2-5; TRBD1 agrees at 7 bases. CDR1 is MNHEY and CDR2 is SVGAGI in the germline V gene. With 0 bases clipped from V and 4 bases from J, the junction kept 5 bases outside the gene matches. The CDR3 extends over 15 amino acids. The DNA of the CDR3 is TGTGCCAGCAGTTACTCAAGGGGGCGGCGAGAGACCCAGTACTTC. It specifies CASSYSRGRRETQYF.

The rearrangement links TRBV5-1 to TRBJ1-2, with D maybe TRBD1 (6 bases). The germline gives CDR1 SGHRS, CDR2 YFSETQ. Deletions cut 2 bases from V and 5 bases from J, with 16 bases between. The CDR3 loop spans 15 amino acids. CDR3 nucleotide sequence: TGCGCCAGCAGCTTAACAGGGTATGGGGAATATGGCTACACCTTC. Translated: CASSLTGYGEYGYTF.

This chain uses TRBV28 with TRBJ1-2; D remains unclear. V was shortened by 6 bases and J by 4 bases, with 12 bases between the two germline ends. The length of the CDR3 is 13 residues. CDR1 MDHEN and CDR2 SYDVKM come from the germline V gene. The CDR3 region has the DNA TGTGCCAGCAGCCCTGGACGCGGCTATGGCTACACCTTC. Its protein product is CASSPGRGYGYTF.

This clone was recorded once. CDR3 coding DNA: TGTGCCAGCAGTTTCGAGGAGAATTATGGCTACACCTTC. As protein: CASSFEENYGYTF. The rearrangement joins TRBV28 to TRBJ1-2; D is uncertain. The CDR3 has 13 residues. V was cut by 3 bases and J by 5 bases, with 10 bases left in between. CDR1 is MDHEN, CDR2 SYDVKM, per germline.

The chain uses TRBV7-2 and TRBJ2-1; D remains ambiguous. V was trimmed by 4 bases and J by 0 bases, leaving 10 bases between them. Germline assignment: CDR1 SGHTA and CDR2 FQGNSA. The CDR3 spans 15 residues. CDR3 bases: TGTGCCAGCAGCTCTAGGTCTCCCTCCTACAATGAGCAGTTCTTC. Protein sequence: CASSSRSPSYNEQFF.

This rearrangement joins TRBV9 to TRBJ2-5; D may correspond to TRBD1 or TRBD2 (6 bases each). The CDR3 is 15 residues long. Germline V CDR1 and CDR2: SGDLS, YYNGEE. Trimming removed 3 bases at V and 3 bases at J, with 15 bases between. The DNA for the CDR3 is TGTGCCAGCAGCGGGGGGGCTCGGGGTGAAGAGACCCAGTACTTC. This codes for CASSGGARGEETQYF.

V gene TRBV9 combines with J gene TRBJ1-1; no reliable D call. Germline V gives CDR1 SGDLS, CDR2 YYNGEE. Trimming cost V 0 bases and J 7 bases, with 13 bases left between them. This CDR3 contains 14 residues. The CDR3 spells CASSVAPLPYEAFF. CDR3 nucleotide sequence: TGTGCCAGCAGCGTAGCTCCCCTCCCGTATGAAGCTTTCTTT.

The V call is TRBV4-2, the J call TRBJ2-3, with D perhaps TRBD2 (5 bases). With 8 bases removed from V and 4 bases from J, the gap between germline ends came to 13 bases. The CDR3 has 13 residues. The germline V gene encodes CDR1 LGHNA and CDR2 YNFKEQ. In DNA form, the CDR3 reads TGTGCCAGCGGCAGGACTTCTGCAGATACGCAGTATTTT. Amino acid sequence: CASGRTSADTQYF.

CDR3 loop: CASSLSGQGAREQYF. CDR3 bases: TGTGCCAGCAGTTTGTCGGGACAGGGGGCAAGGGAGCAGTACTTC. The chain carries TRBV28 and TRBJ2-7; 12 bases are a match to TRBD1. This CDR3 comprises 15 residues. The germline V gene has CDR1 MDHEN and CDR2 SYDVKM. The V gene end was trimmed by 3 bases and the J gene end by 7 bases; junction bases not matched to a gene: 7.

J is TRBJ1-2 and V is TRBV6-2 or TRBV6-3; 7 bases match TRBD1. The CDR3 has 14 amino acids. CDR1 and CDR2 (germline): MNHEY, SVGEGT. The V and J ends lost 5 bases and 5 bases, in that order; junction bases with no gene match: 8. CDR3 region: CASSGDRDGYGYTF. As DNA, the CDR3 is TGTGCCAGCAGTGGCGACAGGGATGGTTATGGCTACACCTTC.

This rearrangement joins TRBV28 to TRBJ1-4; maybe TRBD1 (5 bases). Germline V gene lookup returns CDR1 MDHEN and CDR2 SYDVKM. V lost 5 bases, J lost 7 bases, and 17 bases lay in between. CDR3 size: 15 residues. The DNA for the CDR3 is TGTGCCAGCAGTACCCGGACGGGGGGAGGTGAAAAACTGTTTTTT. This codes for CASSTRTGGGEKLFF.

CDR3 sequence: CASRDQTGRAGELFF. The CDR3 DNA reads TGTGCCAGCAGGGACCAGACAGGGAGGGCCGGGGAGCTGTTTTTT. The chain is built from TRBV27 and TRBJ2-2, with D perhaps being TRBD1 or TRBD2 (7 bases each). CDR1 is MNHEY and CDR2 is SMNVEV in the germline V gene (reference sequence). Deletions cut 6 bases from V and 6 bases from J, with 17 bases between. CDR3 length: 15 amino acids.

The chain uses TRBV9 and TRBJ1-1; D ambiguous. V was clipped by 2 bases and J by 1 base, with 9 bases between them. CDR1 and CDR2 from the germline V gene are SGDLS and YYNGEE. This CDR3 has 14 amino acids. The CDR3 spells CASSVSDGNTEAFF. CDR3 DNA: TGTGCCAGCAGCGTCAGTGATGGGAACACTGAAGCTTTCTTT.

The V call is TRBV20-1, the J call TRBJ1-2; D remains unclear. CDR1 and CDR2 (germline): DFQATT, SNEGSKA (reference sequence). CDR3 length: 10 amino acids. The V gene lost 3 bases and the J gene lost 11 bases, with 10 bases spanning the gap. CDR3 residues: CSARQVGYTF. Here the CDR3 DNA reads TGCAGTGCTAGGCAGGTGGGGTACACCTTC.

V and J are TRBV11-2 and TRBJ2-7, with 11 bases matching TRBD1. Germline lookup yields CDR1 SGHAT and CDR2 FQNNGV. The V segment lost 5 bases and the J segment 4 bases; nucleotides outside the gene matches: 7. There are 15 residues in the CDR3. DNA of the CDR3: TGTGCCAGCAGCACCGGGACAGGGGGAACATACGAGCAGTACTTC. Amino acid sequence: CASSTGTGGTYEQYF.

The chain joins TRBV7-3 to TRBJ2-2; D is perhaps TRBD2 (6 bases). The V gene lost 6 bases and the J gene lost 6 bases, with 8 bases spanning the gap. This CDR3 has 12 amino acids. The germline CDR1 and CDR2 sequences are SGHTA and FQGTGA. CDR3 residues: CASREGAGELFF. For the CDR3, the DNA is TGTGCCAGCAGGGAGGGCGCCGGGGAGCTGTTTTTT.

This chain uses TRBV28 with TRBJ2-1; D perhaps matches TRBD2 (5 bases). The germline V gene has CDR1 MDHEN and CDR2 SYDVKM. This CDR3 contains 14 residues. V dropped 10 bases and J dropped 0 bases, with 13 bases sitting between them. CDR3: CATQGLSSYNEQFF. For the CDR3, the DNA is TGTGCCACACAAGGACTTAGCTCCTACAATGAGCAGTTCTTC.

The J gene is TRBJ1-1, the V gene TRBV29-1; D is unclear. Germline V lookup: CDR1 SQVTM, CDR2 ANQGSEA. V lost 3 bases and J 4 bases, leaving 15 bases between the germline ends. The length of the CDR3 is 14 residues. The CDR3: CSVDKGGRTTEAFF. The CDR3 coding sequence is TGCAGCGTTGACAAGGGCGGGCGGACCACTGAAGCTTTCTTT.

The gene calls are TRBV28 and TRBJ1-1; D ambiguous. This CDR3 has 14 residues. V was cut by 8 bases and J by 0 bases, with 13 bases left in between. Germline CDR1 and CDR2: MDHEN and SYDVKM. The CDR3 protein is CASSGPILNTEAFF. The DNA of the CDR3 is TGTGCCAGCTCCGGGCCCATCCTGAACACTGAAGCTTTCTTT.

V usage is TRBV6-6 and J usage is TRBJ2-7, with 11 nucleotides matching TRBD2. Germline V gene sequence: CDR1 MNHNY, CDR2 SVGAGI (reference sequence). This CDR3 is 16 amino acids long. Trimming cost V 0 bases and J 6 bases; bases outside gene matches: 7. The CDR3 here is CASSYSQTSGVGEQYF. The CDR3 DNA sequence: TGTGCCAGCAGTTACTCCCAGACTAGCGGGGTGGGCGAGCAGTACTTC.

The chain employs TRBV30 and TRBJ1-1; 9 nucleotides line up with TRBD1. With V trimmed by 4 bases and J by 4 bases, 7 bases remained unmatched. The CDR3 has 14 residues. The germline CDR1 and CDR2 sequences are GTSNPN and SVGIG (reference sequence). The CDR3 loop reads CAWKGTGQGTEAFF. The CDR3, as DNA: TGTGCCTGGAAGGGGACAGGGCAGGGCACTGAAGCTTTCTTT.

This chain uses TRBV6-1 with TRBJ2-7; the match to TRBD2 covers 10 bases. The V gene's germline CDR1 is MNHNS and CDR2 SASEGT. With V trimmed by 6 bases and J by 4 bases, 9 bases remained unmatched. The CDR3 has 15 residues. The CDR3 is CASRRPGLASYEQYF. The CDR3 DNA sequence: TGTGCCAGCAGGCGACCGGGACTAGCGTCTTACGAGCAGTACTTC.

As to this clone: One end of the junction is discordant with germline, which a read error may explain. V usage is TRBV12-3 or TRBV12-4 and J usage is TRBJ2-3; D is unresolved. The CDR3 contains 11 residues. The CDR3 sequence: CASSLADTQYF. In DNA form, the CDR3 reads TGTGCCAGCAGTCTAGCAGATACGCAGTATTTT.